One T cell receptor beta chain is described in this entry. Other DNA variants within this sample encode the same CDR3. Genomic DNA of each subset was evenly split across several immunoSEQ plates. Some clones are missing from TCRdb's copy, which holds only in-frame ones; the method was immunoSEQ multiplex PCR. The sample includes over a million clones, approximately 98% seen only once; the top ten take 0.4% to 0.45%. Germline CDR1 reads KGHSH; CDR2 reads LQKENI. This CDR3 is built from 14 residues. Losses at the gene ends were 1 base for V and 5 bases for J; bases not matched to a gene: 5. The data derive from a study of shared clonotypes between healthy human individuals. Study-wide background: Used for every donor were three CD4 naive, three CD4 memory, two CD8 naive and one CD8 memory plate.

Sequenced sample: naive CD4+ T cells sorted from blood. As to subset: CD45RA+ positively selected. The origin of this receptor is a man aged 30 to 39 in good health. This chain links TRBV18 with TRBJ2-7, with 7 positions matching TRBD1. As DNA, the CDR3 is TGTGCCAGCTCACCACTTGCAGGGGGTGACGAGCAGTACTTC. Translated, it gives CASSPLAGGDEQYF. Full variable domain (missing parts from reference TRBV18 and TRBJ2-7): NAGVMQNPRHLVRRRGQEARLRCSPMKGHSHVYWYRQLPEEGLKFMVYLQKENIIDESGMPKERFSAEFPKEGPSILRIQQVVRGDSAAYFCASSPLAGGDEQYFGPGTRLTVT.